The 24 T cell receptor beta chains given below trace back to one sample, sequenced in a study of blood T cell repertoires in COVID-19. The method was immunoSEQ multiplex PCR; TCRdb's version includes in-frame clones alone and lacks a portion of them. The table has roughly 200,000 clones, more than 80% seen once. The sequencing input was peripheral blood. All receptors come from a woman between 55 and 75 years old with acute or convalescent COVID-19.

The chain employs TRBV10-3 and TRBJ2-7; 11 bases are a match to TRBD1. The CDR3 consists of 14 residues. Germline V gene sequence: CDR1 ENHRY, CDR2 SYGVKD. CDR3 bases: TGTGTCTCACAAGGGGACAGGGGGAGTTGGGAGCAGTACTTC. It is translated as CVSQGDRGSWEQYF.

The chain has TRBV19 and TRBJ2-2, with TRBD2 matching 10 bases. The V and J ends lost 6 bases and 3 bases, in that order; junction bases with no gene match: 10. The V gene's germline CDR1 is LNHDA and CDR2 SQIVND (reference sequence). The length of the CDR3 is 17 residues. The CDR3 nucleotides are TGTGCCAGTAGCCCTATGAGGACTAGCGGTGACACCGGGGAGCTGTTTTTT. It is translated as CASSPMRTSGDTGELFF.

V and J are TRBV30 and TRBJ2-1; D remains unclear. The CDR3 has 12 amino acids. CDR1 is GTSNPN and CDR2 is SVGIG in the germline V gene (reference sequence). V lost 3 bases, J lost 4 bases, and 7 bases lay in between. CDR3: CAWSPLYNEQFF. The CDR3 bases are TGTGCCTGGAGCCCACTTTACAATGAGCAGTTCTTC.

The rearrangement joins TRBV28 to TRBJ2-7, with a tentative D call TRBD2 (5 bases). V gave up 6 bases and J gave up 4 bases, with 10 bases separating them. The germline CDR1 and CDR2 sequences are MDHEN and SYDVKM. The length of the CDR3 is 12 residues. CDR3 sequence (DNA): TGTGCCAGCAGGGGGAGTAAGTACGAGCAGTACTTC. Protein product: CASRGSKYEQYF.

A word on this clone: Within the sample, other DNA sequences also encode this same CDR3. This sequence joins TRBV5-1 and TRBJ2-1; D perhaps matches TRBD2 (6 bases). Germline CDR1 SGHRS, CDR2 YFSETQ. CDR3 length: 15 residues. The V and J ends lost 5 bases and 0 bases respectively, with 12 bases between them. The CDR3 nucleotides read TGCGCCAGCAGTCTCGACGGGAGCTCCTACAATGAGCAGTTCTTC. Its translation is CASSLDGSSYNEQFF. Together with reference TRBV5-1 and TRBJ2-1, the CDR3 gives the full variable domain: KAGVTQTPRYLIKTRGQQVTLSCSPISGHRSVSWYQQTPGQGLQFLFEYFSETQRNKGNFPGRFSGRQFSNSRSEMNVSTLELGDSALYLCASSLDGSSYNEQFFGPGTRLTVL.

This clone showed up just a few times. The chain employs TRBV28 and TRBJ2-1, with 8 bases matching TRBD2. This CDR3 region has 15 residues. Germline V gives CDR1 MDHEN, CDR2 SYDVKM. The V segment lost 7 bases and the J segment 6 bases; nucleotides outside the gene matches: 11. CDR3 amino acids: CASTGTVAGTNEQFF. In DNA, the CDR3 is TGTGCCAGCACAGGTACGGTAGCGGGAACCAATGAGCAGTTCTTC.

This chain uses TRBV25-1 with TRBJ1-2, with 7 bases fitting TRBD1. Germline-derived CDR1 and CDR2 are MGHDK and SYGVNS. The CDR3 contains 15 residues. Losses at the gene ends were 5 bases for V and 4 bases for J; bases not matched to a gene: 10. The CDR3 loop reads CASSPKRGQLYGYTF. In nucleotides, the CDR3 is TGTGCCAGCAGTCCAAAGAGGGGACAGCTCTATGGCTACACCTTC.

This chain links TRBV3-1 (or the pseudogene TRBV3-2) with TRBJ2-1, with 10 bases lining up with TRBD2. Germline V lookup: CDR1 LGHDT, CDR2 YNNKEL (reference sequence). V shed 5 bases and J 2 bases; nucleotides not matched to a gene: 6. The CDR3 length is 16 residues. This chain's CDR3 is CASSTGTSATYNEQFF. The CDR3 DNA reads TGTGCCAGCAGCACTGGGACTAGCGCCACCTACAATGAGCAGTTCTTC.

This clone occurred once. The chain joins TRBV2 to TRBJ2-1, with 8 bases that match TRBD2. The CDR3 is 16 amino acids. Germline CDR1 is SNHLY and CDR2 is FYNNEI. The ends lost 5 bases at V and 3 bases at J; junction bases unmatched: 9. For the CDR3, the DNA is TGTGCCAGCAGTTTGTTAGCGGGAATGTACTACAATGAGCAGTTCTTC. Protein: CASSLLAGMYYNEQFF.

This chain joins TRBV3-1 (or the pseudogene TRBV3-2) and TRBJ1-1, with a weak D call TRBD1 (5 bases). This CDR3 region has 15 residues. Germline assignment: CDR1 LGHDT and CDR2 YNNKEL (reference sequence). V lost 0 bases, J lost 6 bases, and 14 bases lay in between. The CDR3 here is CASSQEERGDAEAFF. CDR3 DNA sequence: TGTGCCAGCAGCCAAGAAGAAAGGGGCGACGCTGAAGCTTTCTTT.

The V gene is TRBV28, the J gene TRBJ1-2; D is ambiguous. Deletions cut 4 bases from V and 7 bases from J, with 13 bases between. The CDR3 is 13 residues long. CDR1 MDHEN and CDR2 SYDVKM come from the germline V gene. DNA for the CDR3: TGTGCCAGCAGTTCCAACGGTCCTATTGGCTACACCTTC. It yields the protein CASSSNGPIGYTF.

The genes are TRBV12-3 or TRBV12-4 and TRBJ2-7; no reliable D call. Trimming stripped 5 bases from V and 3 bases from J, with 5 bases between. The CDR3 has 11 residues. The CDR3 spells CASSAYYEQYF. CDR3 nucleotide sequence: TGTGCCAGCAGTGCCTACTACGAGCAGTACTTC.

V and J are TRBV7-9 and TRBJ2-4; D ambiguous. V shed 1 base and J shed 6 bases, with 7 bases lying between them. Germline V CDR1 and CDR2: SEHNR, FQNEAQ (reference sequence). The CDR3 extends over 13 amino acids. The CDR3 sequence is CASSLDTANIQYF. DNA for the CDR3: TGTGCCAGCAGCTTAGACACCGCAAACATTCAGTACTTC.

The rearrangement uses TRBV7-9 and TRBJ1-1; possibly TRBD1 for D (5 bases). The germline CDR1 and CDR2 sequences are SEHNR and FQNEAQ (reference sequence). The V and J ends lost 5 bases and 4 bases respectively, with 8 bases between them. This CDR3 is 12 amino acids long. This CDR3 reads CASSRQPTEAFF. The CDR3 coding sequence is TGTGCCAGCAGCAGACAGCCCACTGAAGCTTTCTTT.

Here the CDR3 DNA reads TGCGCCAGCAGCCAAGAATCACGGGAGGGCCCGTTTAGCACAGATACGCAGTATTTT. This codes for CASSQESREGPFSTDTQYF. The chain couples TRBV4-1 to TRBJ2-3; the match to TRBD2 covers 8 bases. CDR3 length equals 19 residues. Trimming took 0 bases from V and 0 from J; bases not matched to a gene: 11. The germline gives CDR1 MGHRA, CDR2 YSYEKL.

The genes are TRBV5-4 and TRBJ1-4; D unclear. The CDR3 length is 15 residues. From germline, CDR1 is SGHNT and CDR2 YYREEE (reference sequence). Trimming pared 0 bases from V and 5 bases from J, leaving 11 bases between. CDR3 sequence reads: CASSLGGLGNEKLFF. The CDR3 bases are TGTGCCAGCAGCTTGGGAGGGTTAGGGAATGAAAAACTGTTTTTT.

The chain has TRBV6-1 and TRBJ2-4; TRBD2 agrees at 11 bases. Germline CDR1 reads MNHNS; CDR2 reads SASEGT. The CDR3 covers 19 residues. Trimming at V came to 2 bases and at J to 7 bases, leaving 16 bases not matched to a gene. CDR3 in amino acids: CASSEFPGALAGVRNIQYF. The CDR3 DNA reads TGTGCCAGCAGTGAATTCCCCGGGGCACTAGCGGGAGTCAGGAACATTCAGTACTTC.

This clone was picked up one time. The chain combines TRBV7-2 with TRBJ1-5; 9 bases align to TRBD1. Germline CDR1 SGHTA, CDR2 FQGNSA. Trimming removed 5 bases from V and 2 bases from J; junction bases left unmatched: 4. This CDR3 comprises 15 residues. The CDR3 loop is CASSPRTGGNQPQHF. Here the CDR3 DNA reads TGTGCCAGCAGCCCACGGACAGGGGGCAATCAGCCCCAGCATTTT.

As for this clone: The same CDR3 can be traced to other DNA sequences in this sample. The chain has TRBV28 and TRBJ1-2; tentative D call: TRBD1 (5 bases). There are 12 residues in the CDR3. The V end lost 2 bases, the J end lost 5 bases, and 6 bases lay between the germline ends. Germline V gene lookup returns CDR1 MDHEN and CDR2 SYDVKM. Here the CDR3 reads CASSLAGYGYTF. The DNA of the CDR3 is TGTGCCAGCAGTTTAGCAGGGTATGGCTACACCTTC.

This rearrangement joins TRBV11-2 to TRBJ2-2, with a weak D call TRBD2 (6 bases). The length of the CDR3 is 15 residues. Trimming left V 5 bases short and J 0 bases short, with 10 bases between. CDR1 is SGHAT, CDR2 FQNNGV, per germline. The CDR3: CASSLIAANTGELFF. The CDR3 DNA reads as TGTGCCAGCAGCCTGATAGCGGCGAACACCGGGGAGCTGTTTTTT.

The CDR3 spells CASRWQANTGELFF. The CDR3 region has the DNA TGTGCCAGCAGATGGCAGGCTAACACCGGGGAGCTGTTTTTT. The V and J genes are TRBV9 and TRBJ2-2; D is uncertain. Germline V gives CDR1 SGDLS, CDR2 YYNGEE. The V end lost 5 bases, the J end lost 2 bases, and 10 bases lay between the germline ends. The CDR3 has 14 amino acids.

This chain joins TRBV3-1 (or the pseudogene TRBV3-2) and TRBJ1-3; D may be TRBD1 (6 bases). The V gene lost 6 bases and the J gene lost 4 bases, with 10 bases spanning the gap. Germline V CDR1 and CDR2: LGHDT, YNNKEL (reference sequence). The CDR3 has 13 amino acids. CDR3 amino acids: CASSRDTGNTIYF. The CDR3 nucleotides are TGTGCCAGCAGTCGGGACACAGGAAACACCATATATTTT.

This sequence joins TRBV6-5 and TRBJ1-4, with D perhaps TRBD1 (5 bases). CDR1 MNHEY and CDR2 SVGAGI come from the germline V gene. This CDR3 region has 14 residues. The V and J ends lost 6 bases and 0 bases respectively, with 8 bases between them. Here the CDR3 DNA reads TGTGCCAGCAGGTTGACAGCAACTAATGAAAAACTGTTTTTT. This codes for CASRLTATNEKLFF.

The V and J genes are TRBV20-1 and TRBJ2-5; 11 bases are shared with TRBD2. Germline V gene lookup returns CDR1 DFQATT and CDR2 SNEGSKA (reference sequence). Trimming took 3 bases from V and 5 from J; bases not matched to a gene: 8. CDR3 length: 15 amino acids. For the CDR3, the DNA is TGCAGTGCTAGTCTAGCGGGAGGTCTCCAGGAGACCCAGTACTTC. This gives the protein CSASLAGGLQETQYF.